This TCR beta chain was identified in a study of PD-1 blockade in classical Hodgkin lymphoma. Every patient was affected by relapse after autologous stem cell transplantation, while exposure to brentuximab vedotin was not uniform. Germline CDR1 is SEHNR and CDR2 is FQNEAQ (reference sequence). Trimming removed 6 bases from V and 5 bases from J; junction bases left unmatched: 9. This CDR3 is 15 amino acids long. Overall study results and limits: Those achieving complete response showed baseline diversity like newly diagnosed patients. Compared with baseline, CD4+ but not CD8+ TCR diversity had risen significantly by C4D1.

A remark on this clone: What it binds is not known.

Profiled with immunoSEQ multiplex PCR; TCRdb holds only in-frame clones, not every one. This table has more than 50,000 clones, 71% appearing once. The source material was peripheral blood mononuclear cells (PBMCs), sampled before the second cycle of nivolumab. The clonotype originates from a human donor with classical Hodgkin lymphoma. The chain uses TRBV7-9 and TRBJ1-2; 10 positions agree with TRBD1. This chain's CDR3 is CASSYGTGAGYGYTF. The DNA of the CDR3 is TGTGCCAGCAGTTACGGGACAGGGGCGGGGTATGGCTACACCTTC.